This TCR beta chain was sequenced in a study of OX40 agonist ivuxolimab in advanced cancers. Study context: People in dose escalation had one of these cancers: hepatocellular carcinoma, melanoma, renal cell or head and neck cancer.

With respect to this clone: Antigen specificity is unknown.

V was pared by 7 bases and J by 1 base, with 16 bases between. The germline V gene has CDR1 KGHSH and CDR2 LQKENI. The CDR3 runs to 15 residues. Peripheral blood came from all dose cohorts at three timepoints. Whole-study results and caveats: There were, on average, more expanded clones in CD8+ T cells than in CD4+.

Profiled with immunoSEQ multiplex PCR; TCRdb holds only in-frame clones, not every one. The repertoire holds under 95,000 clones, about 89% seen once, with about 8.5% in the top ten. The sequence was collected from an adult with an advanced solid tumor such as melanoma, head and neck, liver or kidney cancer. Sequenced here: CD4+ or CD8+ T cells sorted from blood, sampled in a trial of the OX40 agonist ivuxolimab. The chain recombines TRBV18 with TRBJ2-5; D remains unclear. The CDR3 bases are TGTGCCAGCTGCTCCCTGGAGTGCCGCCAAGAGACCCAGTACTTC. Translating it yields CASCSLECRQETQYF. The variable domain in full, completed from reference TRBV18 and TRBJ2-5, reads NAGVMQNPRHLVRRRGQEARLRCSPMKGHSHVYWYRQLPEEGLKFMVYLQKENIIDESGMPKERFSAEFPKEGPSILRIQQVVRGDSAAYFCASCSLECRQETQYFGPGTRLLVL.